A selection of T cell receptor beta chains follows, all from one sample in a study of somatic mutations in cytotoxic T cells in rheumatoid arthritis. Method: immunoSEQ multiplex PCR; TCRdb's copy keeps in-frame clones and lacks some. The sample includes about 20,000 clones, about 90% seen only once; the top ten take about 16%. Sequenced sample: CD8+ T cells sorted from blood. These receptors all come from a man aged 35 to 55 in good health. The CDR3 runs from the conserved cysteine through the conserved F or W. A D gene is named only where the DNA matches it firmly. Clone size is shown for a subset of rows, as once, few, many or a class of expanded clone.

>TRBD2|TRBV28|-|TRBJ2-5
CASSFTSGTRQETQYF
TGTGCCAGCAGTTTTACTAGCGGGACCAGACAAGAGACCCAGTACTTC
>-|TRBV27|once|TRBJ2-2
CASSFLGGHGELFF
TGTGCCAGCAGTTTTCTAGGGGGGCACGGGGAGCTGTTTTTT
>-|TRBV11-2|-|TRBJ2-7
CASSLENRRAYEQYF
TGTGCCAGCAGCTTAGAGAACAGGAGAGCCTACGAGCAGTACTTC
>TRBD1|TRBV9|-|TRBJ2-7
CASSAFTGQVPYEQYF
TGTGCCAGCAGCGCTTTCACCGGACAGGTCCCCTACGAGCAGTACTTC
>-|TRBV11-2|-|TRBJ2-5
CASSLGSETETQYF
TGTGCCAGCAGCTTAGGGTCAGAAACAGAGACCCAGTACTTC
>TRBD2|TRBV27|once|TRBJ2-1
CASSLASGRHEQFF
TGTGCCAGCAGTTTAGCTAGCGGGAGACATGAGCAGTTCTTC
>-|TRBV4-3|-|TRBJ2-5
CASSQDLGWEETQYF
TGCGCCAGCAGCCAAGATCTGGGGTGGGAAGAGACCCAGTACTTC
>TRBD1|TRBV6-6|-|TRBJ2-7
CASSGGTGVREQYF
TGTGCCAGCAGTGGCGGGACAGGGGTGCGCGAGCAGTACTTC
>-|TRBV27|-|TRBJ2-7
CASSLKGKAYEQYF
TGTGCCAGCAGTTTAAAGGGAAAAGCCTACGAGCAGTACTTC
>TRBD1|TRBV2|-|TRBJ2-5
CASSEGRGQGETQYF
TGTGCCAGCAGTGAAGGAAGGGGACAGGGAGAGACCCAGTACTTC
>TRBD1|TRBV9|-|TRBJ2-2
CASSQDREGELFF
TGTGCCAGCAGCCAAGACAGGGAGGGGGAGCTGTTTTTT
>-|TRBV4-1|-|TRBJ2-5
CASSQEEEETQYF
TGCGCCAGCAGCCAAGAAGAGGAAGAGACCCAGTACTTC
>-|TRBV27|-|TRBJ2-7
CASSLSGLNEQYF
TGTGCCAGCAGTTTATCGGGCCTCAACGAGCAGTACTTC
>-|TRBV5-1|once|TRBJ2-1
CASSFRSLWEQFF
TGCGCCAGCAGCTTCCGATCCCTTTGGGAGCAGTTCTTC
>-|TRBV7-9|once|TRBJ1-5
CASSPPGLGNQPQHF
TGTGCCAGCAGCCCACCGGGATTAGGGAATCAGCCCCAGCATTTT
>-|TRBV6-5|-|TRBJ1-1
CASSYSRLNTEAFF
TGTGCCAGCAGTTACTCACGGCTGAACACTGAAGCTTTCTTT
>TRBD1|TRBV28|-|TRBJ2-7
CASSFHTGTGGYEQYF
TGTGCCAGCAGTTTTCACACCGGGACAGGGGGCTACGAGCAGTACTTC
>-|TRBV19|-|TRBJ2-1
CASQPGRLAGFSYNEQFF
TGTGCCAGTCAACCTGGGAGGCTAGCAGGGTTCTCCTACAATGAGCAGTTCTTC
>-|TRBV7-2|-|TRBJ1-2
CASSFTGRKNYGYTF
TGTGCCAGCAGTTTTACGGGACGGAAAAACTATGGCTACACCTTC
>-|TRBV15|-|TRBJ2-7
CATSSKRVGDGGEQYF
TGTGCCACCAGCAGTAAGAGGGTGGGGGACGGTGGCGAGCAGTACTTC
>-|TRBV9|-|TRBJ2-1
CASSVSDEQFF
TGTGCCAGCAGCGTATCGGATGAGCAGTTCTTC
>TRBD1|TRBV19|-|TRBJ1-2
CASSTWTGSYGYTF
TGTGCCAGTAGTACCTGGACAGGATCTTATGGCTACACCTTC
>TRBD2|TRBV27|-|TRBJ2-1
CASSLLGSGSSYNEQFF
TGTGCCAGCAGTCTTCTGGGAAGCGGGAGCTCCTACAATGAGCAGTTCTTC
>-|TRBV4-2|-|TRBJ2-7
CASSQDWGAGYEQYF
TGTGCCAGCAGCCAAGATTGGGGAGCGGGTTACGAGCAGTACTTC
>-|TRBV7-9|-|TRBJ2-3
CASSLGTFLETQYF
TGTGCCAGCAGCTTAGGGACTTTTCTTGAGACGCAGTATTTT
>-|TRBV28|-|TRBJ2-7
CASSYDGRGYEQYF
TGTGCCAGCAGTTATGATGGCAGGGGCTACGAGCAGTACTTC
>TRBD1|TRBV14|-|TRBJ2-3
CASSLITGTGDWTDTQYF
TGTGCCAGCAGCCTCATCACCGGGACAGGGGATTGGACAGATACGCAGTATTTT
>-|TRBV27|once|TRBJ1-1
CASSLSTGARFEAFF
TGTGCCAGCAGTTTATCGACAGGCGCACGATTTGAAGCTTTCTTT
>TRBD1|TRBV5-6|once|TRBJ1-2
CASSWGTGIYGYTF
TGTGCCAGCAGCTGGGGGACAGGGATCTATGGCTACACCTTC
>-|TRBV28|-|TRBJ2-3
CASSLSGLSTDTQYF
TGTGCCAGCAGTTTAAGCGGGTTAAGCACAGATACGCAGTATTTT
>-|TRBV27|-|TRBJ1-5
CASTPSSGEKNQPQHF
TGTGCCAGCACCCCTAGTTCTGGAGAGAAGAATCAGCCCCAGCATTTT
>-|TRBV4-3|-|TRBJ2-1
CASSQGLRANEQFF
TGCGCCAGCAGCCAAGGATTGAGGGCCAATGAGCAGTTCTTC
>TRBD2|TRBV4-3|-|TRBJ2-1
CASSQEAAGSGGVNEQFF
TGCGCCAGCAGCCAAGAGGCGGCAGGGAGCGGGGGGGTGAATGAGCAGTTCTTC
>-|TRBV23-1|few|TRBJ2-3
CASSQSGEGDTQYF
TGCGCCAGCAGTCAATCGGGGGAAGGGGATACGCAGTATTTT
>-|TRBV27|few|TRBJ2-2
CASSPGWNTGELFF
TGTGCCAGCAGCCCTGGCTGGAACACCGGGGAGCTGTTTTTT
>-|TRBV11-2|-|TRBJ1-4
CASSLLPSRGEEKLFF
TGTGCCAGCAGCTTATTGCCAAGCAGGGGCGAGGAAAAACTGTTTTTT
>-|TRBV6-5|-|TRBJ1-3
CASSYAAESSGNTIYF
TGTGCCAGCAGTTACGCGGCGGAGAGCTCTGGAAACACCATATATTTT
>TRBD1|TRBV4-1|-|TRBJ1-2
CASSQTGGVYGYTF
TGCGCCAGCAGCCAGACAGGGGGGGTCTATGGCTACACCTTC
>-|TRBV7-9|few|TRBJ2-7
CASSRLGPLVDYEQYF
TGTGCCAGCAGCAGACTGGGTCCCCTGGTAGACTACGAGCAGTACTTC
>-|TRBV27|-|TRBJ1-5
CASSLSPGQPQHF
TGTGCCAGCAGTTTATCGCCGGGTCAGCCCCAGCATTTT
>-|TRBV6-1|once|TRBJ2-7
CASSEVGTYSYEQYF
TGTGCCAGCAGTGAAGTCGGGACCTACTCCTACGAGCAGTACTTC
>-|TRBV4-3|once|TRBJ2-2
CASSQDNYRPGELFF
TGCGCCAGCAGCCAAGATAACTATAGGCCCGGGGAGCTGTTTTTT
>TRBD1|TRBV6-1|once|TRBJ2-3
CASSANRGLRTDTQYF
TGTGCCAGCAGTGCAAACAGGGGGCTTCGCACAGATACGCAGTATTTT
>-|TRBV7-9|once|TRBJ2-3
CASGPMSRDTDTQYF
TGTGCCAGCGGCCCCATGAGCCGGGACACAGATACGCAGTATTTT
>TRBD1|TRBV6-5|once|TRBJ2-2
CASRQGQENTGELFF
TGTGCCAGCAGGCAGGGACAGGAGAACACCGGGGAGCTGTTTTTT
>TRBD1|TRBV27|-|TRBJ2-7
CASSNDRGEQYF
TGTGCCAGCAGCAATGACAGGGGCGAGCAGTACTTC
>-|TRBV10-3|-|TRBJ2-7
CAISELWRDSSSYEQYF
TGTGCCATCAGTGAGCTTTGGAGGGACAGTTCCTCCTACGAGCAGTACTTC
>-|TRBV7-9|-|TRBJ2-7
CASSLPGSSYEQYF
TGTGCCAGCAGCTTACCAGGGAGCTCCTACGAGCAGTACTTC
>-|TRBV27|-|TRBJ2-5
CASSLLGGPAVTQYF
TGTGCCAGCAGTTTGCTCGGGGGGCCGGCGGTGACCCAGTACTTC
>-|TRBV7-9|-|TRBJ1-3
CASSLEGRIMPGNTIYF
TGTGCCAGCAGCTTAGAGGGTCGGATAATGCCTGGAAACACCATATATTTT
>TRBD1|TRBV5-5|-|TRBJ1-1
CASSFIATGGGTEAFF
TGTGCCAGCAGCTTTATTGCTACAGGGGGGGGGACTGAAGCTTTCTTT
>-|TRBV27|once|TRBJ1-5
CASKGGGGGWDQPQHF
TGTGCCAGCAAAGGGGGGGGCGGGGGTTGGGATCAGCCCCAGCATTTT
>TRBD2|TRBV4-3|-|TRBJ2-7
CASSQDLGLAGEYEQYF
TGCGCCAGCAGCCAAGATTTAGGCCTAGCGGGAGAGTACGAGCAGTACTTC
>-|TRBV28|-|TRBJ2-5
CASSSPVWRGRLQETQYF
TGTGCCAGCAGTTCCCCTGTTTGGAGGGGGCGCCTACAAGAGACCCAGTACTTC
>-|TRBV20-1|-|TRBJ2-7
CSAGRTRQQYF
TGCAGTGCTGGGAGAACTAGACAGCAGTACTTC
>TRBD1|TRBV28|-|TRBJ1-2
CASSSRDPQGQEFNYGYTF
TGTGCCAGCAGCTCCAGAGATCCACAGGGACAGGAGTTTAACTATGGCTACACCTTC
>-|TRBV7-2|-|TRBJ2-7
CASSAAGSYEQYF
TGTGCCAGCAGCGCCGCAGGGTCCTACGAGCAGTACTTC
>-|TRBV5-6|once|TRBJ2-7
CASSLGNGDEQYF
TGTGCCAGCAGCTTGGGTAACGGAGACGAGCAGTACTTC